Included here is one T cell receptor beta chain sequence, with context. In the original analysis: The assay estimated nucleated cells by amplifying reference gene primers. Measured with immunoSEQ multiplex PCR; TCRdb has only the in-frame clones, and not every one. That table furnishes V, J and clone size, whereas the DNA furnished D and trimming. The data show fewer than 450,000 clones, with roughly 88% seen just once and 10% to 15% held by the top ten. The data were obtained in a study of blood T cell repertoires in COVID-19. The wider study: COVID-19 samples collected from the United States, Italy and Spain covered acute and convalescent phases.

This clonotype was sampled from a woman aged 50 to 60 with COVID-19, enrolled during active disease. Sample: peripheral blood.

CDR3 protein: CASSQEGQGPDTQYF. The DNA for the CDR3 is TGTGCCAGCAGCCAAGAGGGACAGGGTCCAGATACGCAGTATTTT. J is TRBJ2-3 and V is TRBV3-1 (or the pseudogene TRBV3-2); 9 nucleotides match TRBD1. Germline lookup yields CDR1 LGHDT and CDR2 YNNKEL (reference sequence). The CDR3 length is 15 residues. Trimming at V came to 0 bases and at J to 4 bases, leaving 2 bases not matched to a gene.